The present T cell receptor (beta chain) was sequenced within a study of T cells after yellow fever vaccination. Study results and caveats: Abundant bulk-population clonotypes could contaminate the FACS-sorted repertoires. Although most clonotypes did not, a small share appeared in both CD4 and CD8 compartments. Most primary-vaccination clones recurred post-booster (more than 95% CD4, more than 85% CD8).

It was through 5'RACE template switching that TCR cDNA was made, with a universal primer site and UMIs added. Via MiXCR, TCRdb re-called the 5' RACE reads, giving one row per CDR3 protein. The top ten clones hold approximately 15% of a sample with hundreds of thousands of distinct CDR3 sequences, over 9% of them seen once. This clonotype showed up just a few times. No antigen is known for it. This clonotype was sampled from a man between 25 and 39 years old who received the YFV17D yellow fever vaccine. This specimen was PBMCs, taken on the day of the yellow fever booster vaccination.

As DNA, the CDR3 is TGCAGTGTTCCGGGGGAGAGTCAAACAGATACGCAGTATTTT. Translation gives CSVPGESQTDTQYF. The V call is TRBV20-1, the J call TRBJ2-3; tentative D call: TRBD2 (6 bases). The CDR3 is 14 amino acids. Germline CDR1 DFQATT, CDR2 SNEGSKA (reference sequence). V was pared by 7 bases and J by 3 bases, with 17 bases between.